The 30 T cell receptor beta chains below were found in one sample sequenced in a study of blood T cell repertoires in COVID-19. Sequencing used immunoSEQ multiplex PCR; TCRdb keeps in-frame clones, though not all of them. In the table there are about 160,000 clones, around 85% of which are singletons. The sample comprised peripheral blood. The source of these receptors is a woman in her 70s with acute or convalescent COVID-19.

This rearrangement joins TRBV28 to TRBJ1-5; TRBD1 aligns across 10 bases. Germline V gives CDR1 MDHEN, CDR2 SYDVKM. CDR3 size: 16 residues. V lost 8 bases to trimming and J lost 7 bases; unmatched junction nucleotides: 14. The CDR3 spells CASPPGQGRFWQPQHF. CDR3 in DNA: TGTGCCAGCCCACCGGGACAGGGGAGATTTTGGCAGCCCCAGCATTTT.

This clone was found a few times. This rearrangement joins TRBV19 to TRBJ1-6; maybe TRBD1 (5 bases). CDR1 and CDR2 (germline): LNHDA, SQIVND (reference sequence). Deletions cut 3 bases from V and 7 bases from J, with 16 bases between. The CDR3 sequence is 16 residues long. The CDR3 DNA is TGTGCCAGTAGTATCGCAGGGAGGCCATCCAATTCACCCCTCCACTTT. It codes for CASSIAGRPSNSPLHF.

This chain links TRBV15 with TRBJ1-2, with D perhaps matching TRBD1 (5 bases). V lost 3 bases, J lost 4 bases, and 12 bases lay in between. CDR3 length: 14 residues. The germline CDR1 and CDR2 sequences are LNHNV and YYDKDF (reference sequence). The CDR3: CATSRGGTFYGYTF. The CDR3 nucleotides read TGTGCCACCAGCAGGGGAGGGACTTTCTATGGCTACACCTTC. The full variable domain, its missing parts supplied by reference TRBV15 and TRBJ1-2, is DAMVIQNPRYQVTQFGKPVTLSCSQTLNHNVMYWYQQKSSQAPKLLFHYYDKDFNNEADTPDNFQSRRPNTSFCFLDIRSPGLGDTAMYLCATSRGGTFYGYTFGSGTRLTVV.

CDR3 residues: CAWSLPGHTDTQYF. CDR3 nucleotide sequence: TGTGCCTGGAGCCTTCCTGGACACACAGATACGCAGTATTTT. V usage is TRBV30 and J usage is TRBJ2-3, with D maybe TRBD1 (5 bases). This CDR3 is 14 amino acids long. Germline-derived CDR1 and CDR2 are GTSNPN and SVGIG (reference sequence). V was clipped by 3 bases and J by 2 bases, with 12 bases between them.

J is TRBJ2-1 and V is TRBV6-4; 8 bases match TRBD2. Germline V CDR1 and CDR2: MRHNA, SNTAGT. V lost 5 bases to trimming and J lost 6 bases; unmatched junction nucleotides: 9. The CDR3 length is 15 residues. In DNA form, the CDR3 reads TGTGCCAGCAGTCGGCTAGCGGGTACGGGCAATGAGCAGTTCTTC. Its protein product is CASSRLAGTGNEQFF.

The V call is TRBV14, the J call TRBJ1-2; D is ambiguous. This CDR3 region has 15 residues. Trimming shortened V by 4 bases and J by 8 bases, and 20 bases separated the two germline ends. The germline V gene encodes CDR1 SGHDN and CDR2 FVKESK. The CDR3 here is CASSRGSVLWEGYTF. The DNA of the CDR3 is TGTGCCAGCAGCCGAGGTTCCGTCCTATGGGAGGGCTACACCTTC.

This clone was seen just once. The V gene is TRBV7-2, the J gene TRBJ2-1, with 10 nucleotides matching TRBD2. Germline V gives CDR1 SGHTA, CDR2 FQGNSA. This CDR3 region has 18 residues. J lost 0 bases, V lost 1 base, and 6 bases had no gene match. The CDR3 bases are TGTGCCAGCAGCTTAGGACTAGCGGGTTTAAGCTCCTACAATGAGCAGTTCTTC. This gives the protein CASSLGLAGLSSYNEQFF. The variable domain in full, with the rest retrieved from reference TRBV7-2 and TRBJ2-1, is GAGVSQSPSNKVTEKGKDVELRCDPISGHTALYWYRQSLGQGLEFLIYFQGNSAPDKSGLPSDRFSAERTGGSVSTLTIQRTQQEDSAVYLCASSLGLAGLSSYNEQFFGPGTRLTVL.

The chain is built from TRBV25-1 and TRBJ1-2; 7 bases align to TRBD1. Trimming took 1 base from V and 3 from J; bases not matched to a gene: 2. CDR1 is MGHDK and CDR2 is SYGVNS in the germline V gene. This CDR3 has 14 residues. CDR3 sequence: CASSELDRDYGYTF. The CDR3 nucleotides are TGTGCCAGCAGTGAATTAGACAGGGACTATGGCTACACCTTC.

The genes are TRBV3-1 (or the pseudogene TRBV3-2) and TRBJ1-2; unclear D gene. In germline, CDR1 is LGHDT, CDR2 YNNKEL (reference sequence). V was shortened by 1 base and J by 1 base, with 4 bases between the two germline ends. CDR3 length: 13 amino acids. The CDR3: CASSQGSNYGYTF. The CDR3 DNA reads TGTGCCAGCAGCCAAGGGAGTAACTATGGCTACACCTTC.

The chain employs TRBV11-2 and TRBJ2-3; 8 bases are shared with TRBD2. With 1 base clipped from V and 1 base from J, the junction kept 4 bases outside the gene matches. The CDR3 has 16 residues. CDR1 SGHAT and CDR2 FQNNGV come from the germline V gene. CDR3: CASSLAGGPGTDTQYF. The CDR3 DNA follows: TGTGCCAGCAGCTTAGCGGGGGGGCCCGGCACAGATACGCAGTATTTT.

This chain joins TRBV2 and TRBJ1-5; 9 bases map to TRBD1. Germline CDR1 is SNHLY and CDR2 is FYNNEI. V lost 6 bases and J lost 0; bases outside the gene matches: 6. The CDR3 covers 16 residues. The CDR3 sequence is CASSPGTGISNQPQHF. CDR3 sequence (DNA): TGTGCCAGCAGCCCCGGGACAGGGATTAGCAATCAGCCCCAGCATTTT.

This rearrangement joins TRBV3-1 (or the pseudogene TRBV3-2) to TRBJ1-2; TRBD1 agrees at 7 bases. The CDR3 totals 12 residues. V dropped 5 bases and J dropped 6; count of bases not matched to a gene: 3. The germline V gene encodes CDR1 LGHDT and CDR2 YNNKEL (reference sequence). CDR3 coding DNA: TGTGCCAGCAGCGGCGGACAGGATGGCTACACCTTC. Residues: CASSGGQDGYTF.

The gene calls are TRBV9 and TRBJ1-2; possibly TRBD1 for D (5 bases). Per the germline V gene, CDR1 is SGDLS and CDR2 is YYNGEE. The CDR3 has 15 amino acids. The V gene lost 0 bases and the J gene lost 6 bases, with 15 bases spanning the gap. In DNA form, the CDR3 reads TGTGCCAGCAGCGTAGAGGGGCTTAAATCTGATGGCTACACCTTC. It codes for CASSVEGLKSDGYTF. Full variable domain (missing parts from reference TRBV9 and TRBJ1-2): DSGVTQTPKHLITATGQRVTLRCSPRSGDLSVYWYQQSLDQGLQFLIQYYNGEERAKGNILERFSAQQFPDLHSELNLSSLELGDSALYFCASSVEGLKSDGYTFGSGTRLTVV.

The chain recombines TRBV6-6 with TRBJ1-4; D perhaps matches TRBD1 (6 bases). The germline CDR1 and CDR2 sequences are MNHNY and SVGAGI (reference sequence). The CDR3 totals 15 residues. V was pared by 0 bases and J by 8 bases, with 13 bases between. The CDR3 reads CASSYSSRGQEKLFF. CDR3 bases: TGTGCCAGCAGTTACTCTTCCAGGGGTCAGGAAAAACTGTTTTTT.

The rearrangement joins TRBV5-1 to TRBJ2-1, with D tentatively TRBD1 (6 bases). V lost 0 bases and J lost 4, with 14 bases in between. The CDR3 has 16 amino acids. The germline V gene has CDR1 SGHRS and CDR2 YFSETQ. CDR3 nucleotide sequence: TGCGCCAGCAGCTTGGGTGGGGGCTCGGTTTACAATGAGCAGTTCTTC. The encoded protein is CASSLGGGSVYNEQFF.

This clone was seen a single time. V usage is TRBV19 and J usage is TRBJ2-7, with TRBD1 matching 9 bases. Germline CDR1 LNHDA, CDR2 SQIVND (reference sequence). This CDR3 comprises 15 residues. J was trimmed by 1 base and V by 6 bases; bases with no gene match: 7. The CDR3 loop reads CASRGDRGGSYEQYF. CDR3 sequence (DNA): TGTGCCAGTAGGGGAGACAGGGGGGGATCCTACGAGCAGTACTTC.

This clone was counted once. V usage is TRBV9 and J usage is TRBJ1-1; D unresolved. Germline V CDR1 and CDR2: SGDLS, YYNGEE. V lost 0 bases to trimming and J lost 1 base, with 7 bases between them. The CDR3 is 14 residues long. CDR3 sequence reads: CASSVATGNTEAFF. As DNA, the CDR3 is TGTGCCAGCAGCGTAGCTACTGGGAACACTGAAGCTTTCTTT.

This sequence joins TRBV7-9 and TRBJ1-4; tentative D call: TRBD1 (5 bases). V gave up 5 bases and J gave up 4 bases, with 11 bases separating them. Germline-derived CDR1 and CDR2 are SEHNR and FQNEAQ (reference sequence). This CDR3 contains 14 residues. CDR3 sequence (DNA): TGTGCCAGCAGCCGCGGACAACTTAATGAAAAACTGTTTTTT. It yields the protein CASSRGQLNEKLFF.

V gene TRBV7-2 combines with J gene TRBJ1-2; D gene uncertain. CDR3 size: 15 residues. From germline, CDR1 is SGHTA and CDR2 FQGNSA. V lost 4 bases to trimming and J lost 0 bases, with 12 bases between them. The CDR3: CASSSAGSANYGYTF. DNA for the CDR3: TGTGCCAGCAGCTCGGCGGGATCGGCTAACTATGGCTACACCTTC.

The chain uses TRBV11-2 and TRBJ1-5; 8 nucleotides agree with TRBD1. V dropped 5 bases and J dropped 3; count of bases not matched to a gene: 6. Germline-derived CDR1 and CDR2 are SGHAT and FQNNGV. The CDR3 contains 15 residues. CDR3 amino acids: CASSQSGGPNQPQHF. The CDR3 DNA reads as TGTGCCAGCAGCCAATCAGGGGGCCCCAATCAGCCCCAGCATTTT.

The chain employs TRBV28 and TRBJ1-5; tentative D call: TRBD1 (6 bases). With 6 bases removed from V and 5 bases from J, the gap between germline ends came to 17 bases. The CDR3 runs 15 residues. Per germline, CDR1 MDHEN and CDR2 SYDVKM. As DNA, the CDR3 is TGTGCCAGCAGAAATACAGGGCCAGGTCATCAGCCCCAGCATTTT. Translating it yields CASRNTGPGHQPQHF.

V and J are TRBV6-2 or TRBV6-3 and TRBJ1-1; D ambiguous. The V end lost 0 bases, the J end lost 7 bases, and 12 bases lay between the germline ends. CDR1 is MNHEY, CDR2 SVGEGT, per germline. This CDR3 has 14 amino acids. CDR3 in DNA: TGTGCCAGCAGTTACTCGACGATGGGCCTTGAAGCTTTCTTT. Amino acid sequence: CASSYSTMGLEAFF.

The V call is TRBV2, the J call TRBJ1-1, with 7 bases matching TRBD1. This CDR3 spans 14 amino acids. Losses at the gene ends were 5 bases for V and 1 base for J; bases not matched to a gene: 4. The germline gives CDR1 SNHLY, CDR2 FYNNEI. In nucleotides, the CDR3 is TGTGCCAGCAGTAAGAGGGGGCCGAACACTGAAGCTTTCTTT. It encodes CASSKRGPNTEAFF.

V usage is TRBV10-3 and J usage is TRBJ2-7; 10 nucleotides align to TRBD2. The germline V gene has CDR1 ENHRY and CDR2 SYGVKD. The ends lost 10 bases at V and 5 bases at J; junction bases unmatched: 8. The CDR3 runs to 13 residues. CDR3 in DNA: TGTGCCACCGGGGGGACTAGCGATCACGAGCAGTACTTC. Residues: CATGGTSDHEQYF.

V usage is TRBV28 and J usage is TRBJ2-1; weak D call: TRBD2 (7 bases). This CDR3 has 15 amino acids. Germline V CDR1 and CDR2: MDHEN, SYDVKM. V lost 0 bases and J 10 bases, leaving 16 bases between the germline ends. The DNA for the CDR3 is TGTGCCAGCAGTTTATGGCTTGGGGGGGCAGAGGAGCAGTTCTTC. This sequence encodes CASSLWLGGAEEQFF.

This chain uses TRBV7-2 with TRBJ2-7, with TRBD1 matching 10 bases. Germline values: CDR1 SGHTA, CDR2 FQGNSA. V shed 0 bases, J shed 3 bases, and the junction held 2 bases outside the gene matches. The CDR3 covers 15 residues. The CDR3 loop is CASSLAGTGVYEQYF. The CDR3, as DNA: TGTGCCAGCAGCTTAGCTGGGACAGGGGTCTACGAGCAGTACTTC.

The CDR3 protein is CASSTSSGEQYF. In DNA, the CDR3 is TGTGCCAGCAGCACCTCTAGTGGGGAGCAGTACTTC. The chain employs TRBV7-8 and TRBJ2-7; D gene uncertain. The CDR3 consists of 12 residues. Trimming stripped 5 bases from V and 7 bases from J, with 12 bases between. Germline CDR1 SGHVS, CDR2 FQNEAQ.

The chain employs TRBV5-5 and TRBJ1-4, with D perhaps matching TRBD1 (5 bases). The germline CDR1 and CDR2 sequences are SGHKS and YYEKEE (reference sequence). The CDR3 totals 14 residues. V shed 4 bases and J shed 8 bases, with 15 bases lying between them. This CDR3 reads CASSKGAVGEKLFF. The CDR3 nucleotides read TGTGCCAGCAGCAAAGGGGCAGTGGGAGAAAAACTGTTTTTT.

The rearrangement joins TRBV7-2 to TRBJ1-3; D call uncertain. Trimming cost V 3 bases and J 0 bases, with 6 bases left between them. Germline values: CDR1 SGHTA, CDR2 FQGNSA. The CDR3 has 14 residues. In DNA form, the CDR3 reads TGTGCCAGCAGCTTCGATAGCTCTGGAAACACCATATATTTT. This codes for CASSFDSSGNTIYF.

The rearrangement uses TRBV4-3 and TRBJ1-6; D ambiguous. Germline V lookup: CDR1 LGHNA, CDR2 YSLEER. This CDR3 has 17 amino acids. V shed 0 bases and J shed 4 bases, with 13 bases lying between them. CDR3 amino acids: CASSQEAFQVYNSPLHF. The CDR3 coding sequence is TGCGCCAGCAGCCAAGAGGCTTTCCAGGTATATAATTCACCCCTCCACTTT.